Following are 9 T cell receptor beta chains from one sample sequenced in a study of T-cell reconstitution after alpha-beta-depleted transplantation in children. The library targeted TCRbeta and was prepared with unique molecular identifiers. TCRdb itself ran the PCR reads through MiXCR, one entry per CDR3 protein. This repertoire shows about 480,000 distinct CDR3 sequences, roughly an eighth found once; its top ten account for approximately 5.4%. The sample consisted of PBMCs from the stem cell graft donor, taken from the stem cell graft. The receptors were sampled from a human donor who donated a stem cell graft to a child with combined immunodeficiency.

This clonotype turned up a few times. J is TRBJ2-3 and V is TRBV5-5; 7 nucleotides match TRBD1. The J segment lost 1 base and the V segment lost 4 bases, leaving 12 bases of the junction unmatched. The CDR3 has 17 amino acids. The germline V gene encodes CDR1 SGHKS and CDR2 YYEKEE (reference sequence). The CDR3 region is CASSPAGRQGGTDTQYF. The CDR3 DNA follows: TGTGCCAGCAGCCCTGCGGGCAGACAGGGAGGCACAGATACGCAGTATTTT.

This clonotype has a handful of counts. The chain has TRBV18 and TRBJ2-1; possible D gene TRBD2, 7 bases. V was cut by 2 bases and J by 7 bases, with 12 bases left in between. Germline V gene data show CDR1 as KGHSH and CDR2 as LQKENI. CDR3 length: 14 residues. CDR3 nucleotides: TGTGCCAGCTCACCATCCAGGGGAGGGAATGAGCAGTTCTTC. It yields the protein CASSPSRGGNEQFF.

This clonotype appeared a few times. The V gene is TRBV20-1, the J gene TRBJ1-1; 8 bases match TRBD1. Trimming removed 5 bases from V and 1 base from J; junction bases left unmatched: 9. CDR1 is DFQATT and CDR2 is SNEGSKA in the germline V gene (reference sequence). CDR3 length equals 15 residues. The CDR3 loop reads CSADPGQVGNTEAFF. DNA for the CDR3: TGCAGTGCTGACCCGGGACAGGTGGGGAACACTGAAGCTTTCTTT.

This clonotype occurred once. This chain joins TRBV4-2 and TRBJ2-7, with D tentatively TRBD2 (7 bases). V lost 0 bases, J lost 6 bases, and 12 bases lay in between. This CDR3 is built from 14 residues. Germline V gene data show CDR1 as LGHNA and CDR2 as YNFKEQ. The CDR3 region is CASSQEGGGSEQYF. CDR3 in DNA: TGTGCCAGCAGCCAAGAGGGGGGGGGCTCCGAGCAGTACTTC.

This sequence joins TRBV20-1 and TRBJ2-1, with a weak D call TRBD2 (6 bases). This CDR3 spans 15 amino acids. V shed 6 bases and J shed 2 bases, with 17 bases lying between them. Germline loops: CDR1 DFQATT, CDR2 SNEGSKA (reference sequence). DNA for the CDR3: TGCAGTGCGGCTTCAGTTGCGGGACCCTACAATGAGCAGTTCTTC. Its translation: CSAASVAGPYNEQFF.

This clonotype was found a few times. This chain connects TRBV12-3 or TRBV12-4 to TRBJ2-1; possible D gene TRBD2, 5 bases. This CDR3 contains 16 residues. The ends were cut back, 1 base at V and 8 bases at J, with 18 bases in the middle. In DNA, the CDR3 is TGTGCCAGCAGTTTAGGAGGGCGGATCCCTGGGGATGAGCAGTTCTTC. It is translated as CASSLGGRIPGDEQFF.

This clonotype has just a few counts. V gene TRBV30 combines with J gene TRBJ2-3; weak D call: TRBD1 (5 bases). Germline V CDR1 and CDR2: GTSNPN, SVGIG (reference sequence). V was pared by 0 bases and J by 6 bases, with 16 bases between. The CDR3 has 15 amino acids. The CDR3 spells CAWSVAWGSGDTQYF. The CDR3 DNA follows: TGTGCCTGGAGTGTAGCATGGGGCTCCGGGGATACGCAGTATTTT.

This clonotype was seen repeatedly, ten times or more. The chain has TRBV5-1 and TRBJ2-1; TRBD1 matches 10 bases. Germline loops: CDR1 SGHRS, CDR2 YFSETQ. Unmatched junction bases numbered 4, after V lost 3 bases and J lost 7 bases. The CDR3 length is 14 residues. This CDR3 is CASSWDRGLNEQFF. The CDR3 DNA reads TGCGCCAGCAGCTGGGACAGGGGTCTGAATGAGCAGTTCTTC.

This clonotype was seen a few times. The chain combines TRBV30 with TRBJ2-2, with D hard to call. Deletions cut 1 base from V and 9 bases from J, with 6 bases between. The CDR3 has 11 amino acids. Germline values: CDR1 GTSNPN, CDR2 SVGIG (reference sequence). The CDR3 here is CAWSALRELFF. The CDR3 bases are TGTGCCTGGAGTGCTCTTCGGGAGCTGTTTTTT.